The 28 T cell receptor beta chains listed next were all sequenced from one sample in a study of shared clonotypes between healthy human individuals. Profiling relied on immunoSEQ multiplex PCR, and the TCRdb table lists in-frame clones only, not all of them. The top ten clones hold more than 1.5% of a sample with millions of clones, approximately 94% of them seen once. CD45RO-negative cells were positively selected for CCR7, leaving out terminally differentiated effector memory CD45RA+ cells. Sequencing was performed on naive CD8+ T cells from PBMCs. The receptors derive from a man aged 18 to 30 in good health. Some clones in this sample may be carry-over from other donors' samples.

The chain carries TRBV19 and TRBJ1-5, with 7 positions matching TRBD1. V was clipped by 3 bases and J by 4 bases; unmatched bases: 6. CDR3 length equals 15 residues. Per the germline V gene, CDR1 is LNHDA and CDR2 is SQIVND (reference sequence). CDR3 DNA sequence: TGTGCCAGTAGTATGACAGGGATAGGGAATCAGCCCCAGCATTTT. It yields the protein CASSMTGIGNQPQHF.

This clone was counted between two and nine times. Other nucleotide sequences in the sample specify the same CDR3. The chain employs TRBV5-1 and TRBJ2-7, with 8 bases lining up with TRBD1. In germline, CDR1 is SGHRS, CDR2 YFSETQ. V trimming: 0 bases; J trimming: 4 bases; junction bases outside the gene matches: 3. The CDR3 runs 14 residues. The CDR3 nucleotides read TGCGCCAGCAGCTTGGGGCAGGGGGCTTACGAGCAGTACTTC. Its translation is CASSLGQGAYEQYF. The whole variable domain, remainder taken from reference TRBV5-1 and TRBJ2-7, is KAGVTQTPRYLIKTRGQQVTLSCSPISGHRSVSWYQQTPGQGLQFLFEYFSETQRNKGNFPGRFSGRQFSNSRSEMNVSTLELGDSALYLCASSLGQGAYEQYFGPGTRLTVT.

The V gene is TRBV4-1, the J gene TRBJ2-2; D gene uncertain. The CDR3 totals 13 residues. Trimming left V 4 bases short and J 8 bases short, with 11 bases between. Looked up from germline, CDR1 is MGHRA and CDR2 is YSYEKL. The CDR3: CASSLTETGELFF. DNA of the CDR3: TGCGCCAGCAGCCTAACAGAGACAGGGGAGCTGTTTTTT.

This chain uses TRBV10-1 with TRBJ2-7; 7 bases are shared with TRBD1. The CDR3 has 13 amino acids. V lost 4 bases and J lost 0; bases outside the gene matches: 0. Germline values: CDR1 WNHNN, CDR2 SYGVQD (reference sequence). This CDR3 is CASSGTGSYEQYF. The CDR3 DNA sequence: TGCGCCAGCAGTGGGACAGGCTCCTACGAGCAGTACTTC.

The rearrangement joins TRBV6-1 to TRBJ1-5; no definite D call. V lost 1 base to trimming and J lost 6 bases, with 13 bases between them. The CDR3 runs 15 residues. From germline, CDR1 is MNHNS and CDR2 SASEGT. Here the CDR3 DNA reads TGTGCCAGCAGTGAAGGGATTTTGGCCCGTCAGCCCCAGCATTTT. Protein sequence: CASSEGILARQPQHF.

This sequence joins TRBV27 and TRBJ2-7, with D possibly TRBD1 on 6 matching bases. Germline assignment: CDR1 MNHEY and CDR2 SMNVEV (reference sequence). The CDR3 is made up of 17 amino acids. The germline V and J ends were trimmed by 8 bases and 3 bases, with 26 bases remaining between them. The CDR3 loop is CASGYQTLGGHFYEQYF. The CDR3 region has the DNA TGTGCCAGCGGATATCAAACCCTAGGGGGACATTTCTACGAGCAGTACTTC.

This chain joins TRBV19 and TRBJ2-3, with D perhaps TRBD1 (6 bases). CDR1 and CDR2 from the germline V gene are LNHDA and SQIVND (reference sequence). V was cut by 5 bases and J by 2 bases, with 14 bases left in between. The CDR3 length is 15 residues. CDR3: CASSVRGSYTDTQYF. The CDR3 DNA follows: TGTGCCAGTAGTGTCAGGGGTTCATACACAGATACGCAGTATTTT.

The rearrangement uses TRBV28 and TRBJ2-7; TRBD2 might be the D (6 bases). Deletions cut 6 bases from V and 2 bases from J, with 20 bases between. Germline loops: CDR1 MDHEN, CDR2 SYDVKM. The CDR3 sequence is 16 residues long. CDR3 bases: TGTGCCAGCAGCACCGAAAATGGACTAAATACCTACGAGCAGTACTTC. Its protein product is CASSTENGLNTYEQYF.

This chain connects TRBV15 to TRBJ2-7, with TRBD1 identical over 7 bases. CDR3 size: 16 residues. The V gene end was trimmed by 5 bases and the J gene end by 4 bases; junction bases not matched to a gene: 14. Germline-derived CDR1 and CDR2 are LNHNV and YYDKDF (reference sequence). This CDR3 reads CATSERQGRSIYEQYF. The CDR3 DNA reads TGTGCCACCAGCGAGAGACAGGGCCGTTCGATTTACGAGCAGTACTTC.

The rearrangement joins TRBV5-1 to TRBJ1-1; D not certain. Germline V CDR1 and CDR2: SGHRS, YFSETQ. Deletions cut 3 bases from V and 0 bases from J, with 15 bases between. CDR3 length: 16 amino acids. CDR3 in amino acids: CASSSREGGMNTEAFF. In DNA form, the CDR3 reads TGCGCCAGCAGCTCCCGTGAGGGAGGGATGAACACTGAAGCTTTCTTT.

This clone has just one count. The CDR3 loop reads CASSSGTDPRELFF. The CDR3 coding sequence is TGTGCCAGCAGCTCAGGGACCGACCCCAGGGAGCTGTTTTTT. This chain connects TRBV7-9 to TRBJ2-2; D possibly uses TRBD1 or TRBD2 (5 bases each). Germline V gives CDR1 SEHNR, CDR2 FQNEAQ (reference sequence). CDR3 length: 14 residues. V lost 4 bases and J 9 bases, leaving 15 bases between the germline ends.

To note about this clone: Because the CDR3 is missing its conserved closing phenylalanine or tryptophan, this is likely a read error. The CDR3 spells CASSPVRGPREQYL. The CDR3 bases are TGTGCCAGCAGTCCAGTTCGGGGGCCGAGAGAGCAGTACCTC. V and J are TRBV28 and TRBJ2-7; D might be TRBD1 or TRBD2, each matching 6 bases. Germline CDR1 and CDR2: MDHEN and SYDVKM. The CDR3 spans 14 residues. V dropped 5 bases and J dropped 7 bases, with 18 bases sitting between them.

This chain connects TRBV5-5 to TRBJ2-4, with D uncertain. CDR3 length: 15 residues. The V and J ends lost 0 bases and 8 bases respectively, with 15 bases between them. Per the germline V gene, CDR1 is SGHKS and CDR2 is YYEKEE (reference sequence). The CDR3 bases are TGTGCCAGCAGCTTGGGGCGGTACTTTCAGGACATTCAGTACTTC. Protein sequence: CASSLGRYFQDIQYF.

V usage is TRBV18 and J usage is TRBJ2-5; 9 bases line up with TRBD1. This CDR3 spans 16 amino acids. Per the germline V gene, CDR1 is KGHSH and CDR2 is LQKENI. With 3 bases clipped from V and 2 bases from J, the junction kept 7 bases outside the gene matches. In DNA, the CDR3 is TGTGCCAGCTCACCTAACAGGGGGCTGGAGCAAGAGACCCAGTACTTC. Translation: CASSPNRGLEQETQYF.

The chain carries TRBV11-2 and TRBJ2-3; 11 bases line up with TRBD2. CDR3 length: 18 residues. V lost 1 base to trimming and J lost 2 bases; unmatched junction nucleotides: 8. Germline lookup yields CDR1 SGHAT and CDR2 FQNNGV. Written as DNA, the CDR3 is TGTGCCAGCAGCTTAGTAGGGCTAGCGGGAGGATTCACAGATACGCAGTATTTT. Translation gives CASSLVGLAGGFTDTQYF.

This clone was found a few times. This chain connects TRBV28 to TRBJ1-1; D ambiguous. The CDR3 extends over 13 amino acids. V shed 6 bases and J shed 1 base, with 9 bases lying between them. The germline V gene has CDR1 MDHEN and CDR2 SYDVKM. CDR3 amino acids: CASSDIKNTEAFF. The CDR3 DNA is TGTGCCAGCAGCGACATTAAGAACACTGAAGCTTTCTTT.

The chain recombines TRBV15 with TRBJ2-2; D unresolved. Between the trimmed V and J ends, which lost 0 bases and 1 base, there was a span of 12 bases. Per germline, CDR1 LNHNV and CDR2 YYDKDF (reference sequence). CDR3 length: 17 amino acids. CDR3 nucleotides: TGTGCCACCAGCAGAGACCCTTGGACGGAGAACACCGGGGAGCTGTTTTTT. It encodes CATSRDPWTENTGELFF.

The rearrangement joins TRBV4-1 to TRBJ2-7, with a possible D match to TRBD2 (5 bases). Deletions cut 4 bases from V and 5 bases from J, with 12 bases between. Germline V gene sequence: CDR1 MGHRA, CDR2 YSYEKL. CDR3 size: 13 residues. In nucleotides, the CDR3 is TGCGCCAGCAGCCGGCCATGGGGAGACGAGCAGTACTTC. This translates into CASSRPWGDEQYF.

In its sample, this clone was seen once. V gene TRBV7-8 combines with J gene TRBJ2-3; D tentatively fits TRBD1 or TRBD2 (5 bases each). This CDR3 spans 15 amino acids. Deletions cut 2 bases from V and 2 bases from J, with 11 bases between. Germline CDR1 SGHVS, CDR2 FQNEAQ. The CDR3 region has the DNA TGTGCCAGCAGCTTATGGGGGTATCACACAGATACGCAGTATTTT. This encodes CASSLWGYHTDTQYF.

V and J are TRBV5-1 and TRBJ2-7, with 9 nucleotides matching TRBD2. Germline CDR1 reads SGHRS; CDR2 reads YFSETQ. The CDR3 is 16 amino acids. The ends lost 7 bases at V and 2 bases at J; junction bases unmatched: 13. The CDR3 region has the DNA TGCGCCAGCCGAATCCACCCATCTAGCGGGACCTACGAGCAGTACTTC. This codes for CASRIHPSSGTYEQYF.

As concerns this clone: At the DNA level, this CDR3 is encoded by other sequences in the same sample as well. The chain combines TRBV5-6 with TRBJ2-1, with a weak D call TRBD2 (6 bases). Trimming cost V 0 bases and J 0 bases, with 7 bases left between them. The CDR3 totals 15 residues. Per the germline V gene, CDR1 is SGHDT and CDR2 is YYEEEE. DNA for the CDR3: TGTGCCAGCAGCTTGGGAGCGGGCTCCTACAATGAGCAGTTCTTC. Translating gives CASSLGAGSYNEQFF.

The chain employs TRBV5-5 and TRBJ2-7, with 8 bases that match TRBD1. Germline CDR1 and CDR2: SGHKS and YYEKEE (reference sequence). J gave up 5 bases and V 3 bases, and 13 bases lay outside the gene matches. The CDR3 contains 16 residues. The CDR3 region is CASSSRGPGGTDEQYF. The DNA of the CDR3 is TGTGCCAGCAGCTCCCGTGGGCCAGGGGGCACGGACGAGCAGTACTTC.

The gene calls are TRBV15 and TRBJ1-2, with D maybe TRBD1 (5 bases). The V end was cut by 0 bases, the J end by 7 bases, with 18 bases between. The CDR3 spans 16 residues. CDR1 and CDR2 from the germline V gene are LNHNV and YYDKDF (reference sequence). DNA of the CDR3: TGTGCCACCAGCAGAGATCGTGGGGGGATGGCGTTTGGCTACACCTTC. The encoded protein is CATSRDRGGMAFGYTF. The entire variable domain, with the rest obtained from reference TRBV15 and TRBJ1-2, is as follows: DAMVIQNPRYQVTQFGKPVTLSCSQTLNHNVMYWYQQKSSQAPKLLFHYYDKDFNNEADTPDNFQSRRPNTSFCFLDIRSPGLGDTAMYLCATSRDRGGMAFGYTFGSGTRLTVV.

J is TRBJ2-7 and V is TRBV6-6; D unclear. CDR1 MNHNY and CDR2 SVGAGI come from the germline V gene (reference sequence). This CDR3 spans 13 amino acids. Trimming cost V 4 bases and J 7 bases, with 14 bases left between them. The CDR3 region has the DNA TGTGCCAGCAGTTTGCCTTCACTGGGGGAGCAGTACTTC. Translating gives CASSLPSLGEQYF.

The chain combines TRBV27 with TRBJ2-1; possibly TRBD2 for D (7 bases). The CDR3 is 15 amino acids. V shed 4 bases and J shed 6 bases, with 16 bases lying between them. Germline V gives CDR1 MNHEY, CDR2 SMNVEV (reference sequence). CDR3 loop: CASSWGLAAGNEQFF. The DNA for the CDR3 is TGTGCCAGCAGTTGGGGGCTAGCGGCGGGCAATGAGCAGTTCTTC.

V usage is TRBV5-5 and J usage is TRBJ2-7, with a weak D call TRBD2 (6 bases). Germline CDR1 reads SGHKS; CDR2 reads YYEKEE (reference sequence). This CDR3 has 16 residues. V lost 0 bases, J lost 3 bases, and 16 bases lay in between. CDR3 sequence: CASSLVSVASDYEQYF. The CDR3 coding sequence is TGTGCCAGCAGCTTGGTCTCTGTCGCTAGCGACTACGAGCAGTACTTC. Filled out from reference TRBV5-5 and TRBJ2-7, the complete variable domain reads DAGVTQSPTHLIKTRGQQVTLRCSPISGHKSVSWYQQVLGQGPQFIFQYYEKEERGRGNFPDRFSARQFPNYSSELNVNALLLGDSALYLCASSLVSVASDYEQYFGPGTRLTVT.

Written as DNA, the CDR3 is TGTGCCAGCAGCTCACGCCACAGGGCGAACACTGAAGCTTTCTTT. Amino acid sequence: CASSSRHRANTEAFF. The J gene is TRBJ1-1, the V gene TRBV7-9; maybe TRBD1 (6 bases). V was trimmed by 4 bases and J by 1 base, leaving 13 bases between them. In germline, CDR1 is SEHNR, CDR2 FQNEAQ (reference sequence). The CDR3 is made up of 15 amino acids.

Concerning this clone: Within the sample, other DNA sequences also encode this same CDR3. The chain carries TRBV4-3 and TRBJ2-3, with no clear D. This CDR3 region has 15 residues. Per the germline V gene, CDR1 is LGHNA and CDR2 is YSLEER. The germline V and J ends were trimmed by 0 bases and 0 bases, with 7 bases remaining between them. The CDR3 DNA reads TGCGCCAGCAGCCAAGATTGGGGTAGCACAGATACGCAGTATTTT. Its protein is CASSQDWGSTDTQYF.